These T cell receptor beta chains were read from a single sample in a study of pediatric ulcerative colitis. The table came from immunoSEQ multiplex PCR; TCRdb's copy has only in-frame clones and leaves some out. Found here are about 36,000 clones, about three quarters of them singletons; the top ten hold about 0.7%. The sample consisted of gut tissue. All receptors derive from a boy between 10 and 17 years old with moderate ulcerative colitis. CDR3s include the opening cysteine and the closing phenylalanine or tryptophan. D genes are given only for firm matches. Clone size appears in some rows only: once, few, many, or a class for an expanded clone.

d_call | j_call | clone_size | v_call | cdr3_aa | cdr3_nt
NA | TRBJ2-2 | NA | TRBV9 | CASSVYTASNTGELFF | TGTGCCAGCAGCGTATATACCGCCTCGAACACCGGGGAGCTGTTTTTT
NA | TRBJ2-2 | NA | TRBV7-8 | CASSLEYGRGTGELFF | TGTGCCAGCAGCTTAGAATACGGGAGAGGGACCGGGGAGCTGTTTTTT
TRBD2 | TRBJ2-7 | NA | TRBV6-5 | CASSYSGGGNEQYF | TGTGCCAGCAGTTACTCTGGGGGGGGAAACGAGCAGTACTTC
NA | TRBJ1-3 | NA | TRBV19 | CASSMSLSGNTIYF | TGTGCCAGTAGTATGTCCCTCTCTGGAAACACCATATATTTT
NA | TRBJ2-1 | few | TRBV5-1 | CASSHRDWGEVTSSYNEQFF | TGCGCCAGCAGCCACCGGGACTGGGGAGAGGTGACTAGCTCCTACAATGAGCAGTTCTTC
NA | TRBJ2-6 | NA | TRBV19 | CASSIEATSGANVLTF | TGTGCCAGTAGTATAGAAGCGACCTCTGGGGCCAACGTCCTGACTTTC
TRBD2 | TRBJ2-2 | NA | TRBV5-1 | CASSRSGTSTGELFF | TGCGCCAGCAGCAGATCAGGGACTAGCACCGGGGAGCTGTTTTTT
TRBD2 | TRBJ2-6 | once | TRBV28 | CASRYRGGLSGANVLTF | TGTGCCAGCAGGTATCGGGGGGGCCTCTCTGGGGCCAACGTCCTGACTTTC
NA | TRBJ2-1 | NA | TRBV5-1 | CASRGAVVHNEQFF | TGCGCCAGCCGAGGAGCTGTTGTCCACAATGAGCAGTTCTTC
NA | TRBJ2-3 | few | TRBV9 | CASRIQNSDTQYF | TGTGCCAGCCGTATACAAAACTCAGATACGCAGTATTTT
NA | TRBJ2-1 | NA | TRBV11-3 | CASSSWTGEGLAIHNEQFF | TGTGCCAGCAGCTCCTGGACAGGGGAGGGACTAGCGATCCACAATGAGCAGTTCTTC
NA | TRBJ1-1 | few | TRBV7-6 | CASSRQRDTEAFF | TGTGCCAGCAGCCGCCAAAGGGACACTGAAGCTTTCTTT
TRBD1 | TRBJ2-7 | NA | TRBV9 | CASSRQGASYEQYF | TGTGCCAGCAGCAGGCAGGGGGCGTCCTACGAGCAGTACTTC
TRBD2 | TRBJ2-1 | NA | TRBV9 | CASSVGLAGGPYNEQFF | TGTGCCAGCAGCGTAGGACTAGCGGGGGGTCCCTACAATGAGCAGTTCTTC
NA | TRBJ1-1 | NA | TRBV6-5 | CASRALWEGRTEAFF | TGTGCCAGCAGAGCACTTTGGGAGGGGCGTACTGAAGCTTTCTTT
NA | TRBJ2-3 | NA | TRBV28 | CASRPTGITDTQYF | TGTGCCAGCCGTCCTACAGGGATCACAGATACGCAGTATTTT
TRBD2 | TRBJ2-7 | NA | TRBV9 | CASSVAGGRAWEQYF | TGTGCCAGCAGCGTAGCGGGAGGGAGGGCCTGGGAGCAGTACTTC
TRBD1 | TRBJ2-1 | NA | TRBV2 | CASRGRQGTPYNEQFF | TGTGCCAGCAGGGGACGACAGGGGACCCCCTACAATGAGCAGTTCTTC
NA | TRBJ2-3 | NA | TRBV29-1 | CSVEGALDTQYF | TGCAGCGTTGAGGGGGCTCTAGATACGCAGTATTTT
NA | TRBJ2-2 | NA | TRBV27 | CASSLSGGAGELFF | TGTGCCAGCAGTTTATCCGGAGGCGCCGGGGAGCTGTTTTTT
NA | TRBJ1-5 | NA | TRBV6-5 | CASRPWGDGQPQHF | TGTGCCAGCAGGCCCTGGGGGGACGGTCAGCCCCAGCATTTT
NA | TRBJ1-1 | NA | TRBV7-2 | CASSSLRGNTEAFF | TGTGCCAGCAGCTCCCTTAGGGGGAACACTGAAGCTTTCTTT
NA | TRBJ2-5 | NA | TRBV29-1 | CSVEDSGRKETQYF | TGCAGCGTTGAAGATAGTGGGAGAAAAGAGACCCAGTACTTC
NA | TRBJ1-2 | NA | TRBV6-1 | CASSHDGVNCTF | TGTGCCAGCAGTCACGACGGGGTGAATTGCACCTTC
NA | TRBJ2-5 | few | TRBV27 | CASSDEQETQYF | TGTGCCAGCAGTGACGAGCAAGAGACCCAGTACTTC
TRBD1 | TRBJ1-1 | NA | TRBV7-9 | CASSPPTGAAEAFF | TGTGCCAGCAGCCCACCTACAGGGGCCGCTGAAGCTTTCTTT
TRBD1 | TRBJ1-1 | NA | TRBV7-2 | CASSQTGGAWAFF | TGTGCCAGCAGCCAAACAGGGGGCGCCTGGGCTTTCTTT
NA | TRBJ2-5 | NA | TRBV11-1 | CASSFGVQETQYF | TGTGCCAGCAGCTTTGGAGTACAAGAGACCCAGTACTTC
TRBD1 | TRBJ1-2 | few | TRBV9 | CASSPRDRGYTF | TGTGCCAGCAGCCCTAGGGACAGAGGCTACACCTTC
TRBD1 | TRBJ1-2 | NA | TRBV18 | CASSPSRDRGRDYGYTF | TGTGCCAGCTCACCATCGCGTGACAGGGGGCGCGACTATGGCTACACCTTC
TRBD1 | TRBJ2-1 | NA | TRBV18 | CASSPPKDRGIYNEQFF | TGTGCCAGCTCACCACCTAAGGACAGGGGGATCTACAATGAGCAGTTCTTC
NA | TRBJ2-7 | NA | TRBV6-1 | CASSEDIWEGAYEQYF | TGTGCCAGCAGTGAAGATATCTGGGAGGGGGCCTACGAGCAGTACTTC
TRBD1 | TRBJ2-7 | NA | TRBV7-2 | CASSQGTGREQYF | TGTGCCAGCAGCCAGGGGACAGGGAGAGAGCAGTACTTC
NA | TRBJ2-7 | few | TRBV7-9 | CASSSWGRTTEQYF | TGTGCCAGCAGCTCCTGGGGGCGGACTACCGAGCAGTACTTC